These 24 T cell receptor beta chains originate from one sample sequenced in a study of T cell responses to AZD1222 COVID-19 vaccine. Generated by immunoSEQ multiplex PCR, the TCRdb table keeps only in-frame clones and is missing some. Of around 130,000 clones listed, about 86% are singletons. Here the sequenced sample was peripheral blood, taken 28 days after the second AZD1222 dose. These receptors were collected from an adult who received the AZD1222 COVID-19 vaccine.

V gene TRBV6-4 combines with J gene TRBJ2-3; tentatively, D is TRBD2 (5 bases). From germline, CDR1 is MRHNA and CDR2 SNTAGT. This CDR3 region has 14 residues. The V and J ends lost 3 bases and 0 bases respectively, with 7 bases between them. CDR3 DNA sequence: TGTGCCAGCAGTGAAGGAGGTAGCACAGATACGCAGTATTTT. Translation: CASSEGGSTDTQYF.

This chain joins TRBV6-5 and TRBJ1-1, with 9 bases matching TRBD1. Germline V gene data show CDR1 as MNHEY and CDR2 as SVGAGI. CDR3 length equals 15 residues. The junction had 13 bases not matched to a gene; V was cut back by 9 bases and J by 5 bases. As DNA, the CDR3 is TGTGCCAGTAAAACTGACAGGGGGGGAGAAACTGAAGCTTTCTTT. Its protein is CASKTDRGGETEAFF.

The V gene is TRBV19, the J gene TRBJ1-1, with 7 positions matching TRBD1. Germline V gene lookup returns CDR1 LNHDA and CDR2 SQIVND (reference sequence). This CDR3 spans 12 amino acids. CDR3 residues: CACDREGTEAFF. In DNA, the CDR3 is TGTGCATGTGACAGGGAAGGCACTGAAGCTTTCTTT.

This chain links TRBV11-3 with TRBJ1-1; no definite D call. Between the trimmed V and J ends, which lost 5 bases and 5 bases, there was a span of 12 bases. The CDR3 spans 13 residues. Looked up from germline, CDR1 is SGHNT and CDR2 is YENEEA. Here the CDR3 reads CASSPHLGTEAFF. The DNA of the CDR3 is TGTGCCAGCAGCCCTCATCTAGGTACTGAAGCTTTCTTT.

This rearrangement joins TRBV30 to TRBJ2-7; 7 bases line up with TRBD1. This CDR3 region has 12 residues. Germline CDR1 reads GTSNPN; CDR2 reads SVGIG (reference sequence). V gave up 2 bases and J gave up 3 bases; unmatched junction bases: 1. The CDR3 bases are TGTGCCTGGAGTACAGGGGTCTACGAGCAGTACTTC. Translated: CAWSTGVYEQYF.

The rearrangement links TRBV5-1 to TRBJ1-2; 10 bases match TRBD1. The CDR3 length is 18 residues. V shed 0 bases, J shed 1 base, and the junction held 9 bases outside the gene matches. Germline-derived CDR1 and CDR2 are SGHRS and YFSETQ. In nucleotides, the CDR3 is TGCGCCAGCAGCTTGGGAACGGGACAGGGGCGGGGTAACTATGGCTACACCTTC. Amino acid sequence: CASSLGTGQGRGNYGYTF.

This clone was recorded only once. V gene TRBV28 combines with J gene TRBJ1-2; no definite D call. V was pared by 5 bases and J by 2 bases, with 12 bases between. Germline CDR1 and CDR2: MDHEN and SYDVKM. This CDR3 has 14 residues. The CDR3 DNA reads as TGTGCCAGCAGTCTTACGGGCCGAAACTATGGCTACACCTTC. Amino acid sequence: CASSLTGRNYGYTF.

The chain recombines TRBV24-1 with TRBJ2-6, with D perhaps assigned TRBD1 or TRBD2 (6 bases each). Germline values: CDR1 KGHDR, CDR2 SFDVKD. Trimming removed 4 bases from V and 2 bases from J, with 14 bases in between. The CDR3 spans 17 residues. The chain's CDR3 is CATSDHRGGPGANVLTF. The CDR3 bases are TGTGCCACCAGTGACCACCGAGGGGGGCCTGGGGCCAACGTCCTGACTTTC.

Details on this clone: This sample includes further DNA sequences coding for the same CDR3. V usage is TRBV21-1 and J usage is TRBJ1-5. TRBV21-1 is labeled a pseudogene. The CDR3 totals 16 residues. CDR3 in amino acids: CASSKDRDVSNQPQHF. For the CDR3, the DNA is TGTGCCAGCAGCAAAGACCGAGATGTTAGCAATCAGCCCCAGCATTTT.

The chain uses TRBV6-5 and TRBJ2-3; D gene ambiguous. This CDR3 spans 14 amino acids. Germline values: CDR1 MNHEY, CDR2 SVGAGI. V was cut by 8 bases and J by 6 bases, with 18 bases left in between. The CDR3 DNA follows: TGTGCCAGCTCCACCGCCAGCCGTCAGGATACGCAGTATTTT. Translation gives CASSTASRQDTQYF.

A few counts support this clone. The rearrangement uses TRBV21-1 and TRBJ1-5. TRBV21-1 is a listed pseudogene. The CDR3 has 16 amino acids. CDR3 nucleotide sequence: TGTGCCAGCAGCGGAGGGATGGGAGAGAGAAATCAGCCCCAGCATTTT. Translated: CASSGGMGERNQPQHF.

V is TRBV21-1 and J is TRBJ1-5. TRBV21-1 is deemed a pseudogene. CDR3 length equals 14 residues. The CDR3 region has the DNA TGTGCCAGCACCCCAGGACGGGACAATCAGCCCCAGCATTTT. Protein: CASTPGRDNQPQHF.

The CDR3 DNA reads TGTGCCAGTAGTGGGAACAGGGGTCGAAATCAGCCCCAGCATTTT. Protein product: CASSGNRGRNQPQHF. The V and J genes are TRBV19 and TRBJ1-5, with 7 bases matching TRBD1. This CDR3 is built from 15 residues. J gave up 4 bases and V 5 bases, and 8 bases lay outside the gene matches. Looked up from germline, CDR1 is LNHDA and CDR2 is SQIVND (reference sequence).

The rearrangement joins TRBV9 to TRBJ1-3; D gene unclear. The CDR3 has 16 residues. V lost 3 bases to trimming and J lost 0 bases, with 13 bases between them. CDR1 is SGDLS and CDR2 is YYNGEE in the germline V gene. The CDR3 loop reads CASSAQTGFSGNTIYF. CDR3 DNA: TGTGCCAGCAGCGCACAAACGGGTTTCTCTGGAAACACCATATATTTT.

This clone was observed a handful of times. The chain couples TRBV11-3 to TRBJ2-2; TRBD2 might be the D (5 bases). Per germline, CDR1 SGHNT and CDR2 YENEEA. The CDR3 covers 15 residues. Trimming stripped 4 bases from V and 4 bases from J, with 13 bases between. The DNA for the CDR3 is TGTGCCAGCAGCTCGACTACCGCGAGCACCGGGGAGCTGTTTTTT. This encodes CASSSTTASTGELFF.

The V and J genes are TRBV6-1 and TRBJ1-6; D call uncertain. Germline-derived CDR1 and CDR2 are MNHNS and SASEGT. CDR3 length: 13 amino acids. V gave up 2 bases and J gave up 6 bases, with 5 bases separating them. Written as DNA, the CDR3 is TGTGCCAGCAGTGAACGGTTTAATTCACCCCTCCACTTT. This sequence encodes CASSERFNSPLHF.

This clone came up once. The chain is built from TRBV18 and TRBJ2-3; a possible D gene is TRBD1 (6 bases). CDR1 and CDR2 from the germline V gene are KGHSH and LQKENI. Trimming shortened V by 0 bases and J by 8 bases, and 18 bases separated the two germline ends. The CDR3 has 16 amino acids. The CDR3 DNA follows: TGTGCCAGCTCACCACCGACAGGACAGCGGCTGGGTACGCAGTATTTT. Amino acid sequence: CASSPPTGQRLGTQYF.

This chain connects TRBV5-8 to TRBJ2-6; unclear D gene. Germline V lookup: CDR1 SGHTS, CDR2 YDEGEE. Between the trimmed V and J ends, which lost 0 bases and 0 bases, there was a span of 10 bases. This CDR3 comprises 17 residues. In nucleotides, the CDR3 is TGTGCCAGCAGCTTGGCCGGATTATTCTCTGGGGCCAACGTCCTGACTTTC. It codes for CASSLAGLFSGANVLTF.

V and J are TRBV5-1 and TRBJ1-6; D unresolved. The germline V gene encodes CDR1 SGHRS and CDR2 YFSETQ. The CDR3 is 13 residues long. V gave up 5 bases and J gave up 5 bases, with 8 bases separating them. For the CDR3, the DNA is TGCGCCAGCAGGTCTAGGGATAATTCACCCCTCCACTTT. Amino acid sequence: CASRSRDNSPLHF.

This clone was seen only a few times. The J gene is TRBJ1-2, the V gene TRBV5-6; possible D gene TRBD1, 5 bases. Germline values: CDR1 SGHDT, CDR2 YYEEEE. There are 13 residues in the CDR3. The V and J ends lost 0 bases and 2 bases respectively, with 5 bases between them. CDR3 in amino acids: CASSLGQNYGYTF. DNA of the CDR3: TGTGCCAGCAGCTTGGGACAGAACTATGGCTACACCTTC.

The chain recombines TRBV7-9 with TRBJ1-1, with 7 bases fitting TRBD1. The CDR3 runs 12 residues. J was trimmed by 8 bases and V by 5 bases; bases with no gene match: 5. Germline V gene lookup returns CDR1 SEHNR and CDR2 FQNEAQ (reference sequence). The CDR3 here is CASSTQGEEAFF. DNA of the CDR3: TGTGCCAGCAGCACCCAGGGGGAGGAAGCTTTCTTT. The whole variable domain, remainder taken from reference TRBV7-9 and TRBJ1-1, is DTGVSQNPRHKITKRGQNVTFRCDPISEHNRLYWYRQTLGQGPEFLTYFQNEAQLEKSRLLSDRFSAERPKGSFSTLEIQRTEQGDSAMYLCASSTQGEEAFFGQGTRLTVV.

Only one count was recorded for this clone. CDR3 nucleotides: TGTGCCAGCAGCCCCGGGCCTAGCGGACCTTACGAGCAGTACTTC. Encoded protein: CASSPGPSGPYEQYF. V usage is TRBV7-2 and J usage is TRBJ2-7; TRBD2 matches at 7 bases. The CDR3 consists of 15 residues. V lost 5 bases to trimming and J lost 4 bases; unmatched junction nucleotides: 11. Germline V gene sequence: CDR1 SGHTA, CDR2 FQGNSA.

The sample holds a few counts of this clone. The V and J genes are TRBV18 and TRBJ2-3, with D unresolved. The germline V and J ends were trimmed by 6 bases and 1 base, with 17 bases remaining between them. Looked up from germline, CDR1 is KGHSH and CDR2 is LQKENI. The CDR3 totals 16 residues. CDR3: CASSRTVGYRTDTQYF. Here the CDR3 DNA reads TGTGCCAGCTCTCGTACAGTGGGGTATCGCACAGATACGCAGTATTTT.

This chain joins TRBV6-2 or TRBV6-3 and TRBJ2-5; 8 nucleotides agree with TRBD2. The CDR3 covers 15 residues. Trimming at V came to 5 bases and at J to 4 bases, leaving 9 bases not matched to a gene. CDR1 is MNHEY, CDR2 SVGEGT, per germline. The CDR3 spells CASSPPGLGVETQYF. CDR3 DNA: TGTGCCAGCAGTCCACCGGGACTAGGGGTAGAGACCCAGTACTTC.